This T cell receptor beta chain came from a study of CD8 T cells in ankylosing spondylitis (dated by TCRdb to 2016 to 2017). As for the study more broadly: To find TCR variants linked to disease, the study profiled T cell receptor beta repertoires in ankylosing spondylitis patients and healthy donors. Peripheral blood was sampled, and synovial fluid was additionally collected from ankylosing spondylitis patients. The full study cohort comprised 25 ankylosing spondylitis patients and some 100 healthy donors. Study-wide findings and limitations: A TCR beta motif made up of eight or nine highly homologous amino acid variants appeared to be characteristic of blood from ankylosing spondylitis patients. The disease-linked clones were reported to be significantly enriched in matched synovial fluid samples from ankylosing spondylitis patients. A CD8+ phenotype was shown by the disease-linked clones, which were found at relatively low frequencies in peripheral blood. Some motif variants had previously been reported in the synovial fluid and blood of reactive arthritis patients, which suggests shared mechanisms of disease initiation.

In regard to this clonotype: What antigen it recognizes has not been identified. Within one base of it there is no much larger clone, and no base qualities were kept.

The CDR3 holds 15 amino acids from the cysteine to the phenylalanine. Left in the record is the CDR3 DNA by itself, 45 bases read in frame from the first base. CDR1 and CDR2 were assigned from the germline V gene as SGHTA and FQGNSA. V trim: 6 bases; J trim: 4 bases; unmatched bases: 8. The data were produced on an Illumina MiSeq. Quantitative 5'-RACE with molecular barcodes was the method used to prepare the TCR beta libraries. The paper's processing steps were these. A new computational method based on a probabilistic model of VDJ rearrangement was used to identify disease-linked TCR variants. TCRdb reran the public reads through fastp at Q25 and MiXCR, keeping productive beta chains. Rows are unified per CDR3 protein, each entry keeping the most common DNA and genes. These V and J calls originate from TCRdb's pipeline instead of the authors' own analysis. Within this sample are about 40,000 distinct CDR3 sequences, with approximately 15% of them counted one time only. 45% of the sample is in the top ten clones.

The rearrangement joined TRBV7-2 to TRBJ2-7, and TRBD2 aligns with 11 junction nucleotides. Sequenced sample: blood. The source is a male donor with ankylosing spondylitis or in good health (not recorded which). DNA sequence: TGTGCCAGCAGAATCGTGGCTAGCGGGAGGTACGAGCAGTACTTC. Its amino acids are CASRIVASGRYEQYF.